Presented here are 22 T cell receptor beta chains from one specimen sequenced in a study of T cells after yellow fever vaccination. TCRdb reanalysed the 5' RACE reads using MiXCR and keeps one entry per CDR3 protein. Here the sample spans about 350,000 distinct CDR3 sequences, over 4% being singletons. This material consisted of PBMCs, taken 5 days after the yellow fever booster vaccination. Receptors originate from a man aged 18-30 years who received the YFV17D yellow fever vaccine.

This clonotype was counted only a few times. The chain has TRBV21-1 and TRBJ1-2; the D call in the table, TRBD1, was not verified against the DNA. TRBV21-1 is designated a pseudogene. This CDR3 is 16 amino acids long. Here the CDR3 reads CASQQQQGALMDGYTF. The CDR3 region has the DNA TGTGCCAGTCAACAGCAGCAGGGGGCTTTAATGGATGGCTACACCTTC.

This clonotype has more than one count but fewer than ten. The rearrangement uses TRBV27 and TRBJ1-2, with 12 bases that match TRBD1. Germline values: CDR1 MNHEY, CDR2 SMNVEV (reference sequence). With 3 bases clipped from V and 4 bases from J, the junction kept 15 bases outside the gene matches. The CDR3 runs 19 residues. CDR3 sequence reads: CASSFSPPGQGAQSYGYTF. The CDR3 DNA reads as TGTGCCAGCAGTTTCTCCCCTCCGGGACAGGGGGCCCAATCCTATGGCTACACCTTC.

This clonotype appeared many times. The chain combines TRBV5-1 with TRBJ1-1; TRBD1 aligns across 10 bases. V gave up 0 bases and J gave up 8 bases; unmatched junction bases: 7. Looked up from germline, CDR1 is SGHRS and CDR2 is YFSETQ. This CDR3 is 15 amino acids long. CDR3 DNA: TGCGCCAGCAGCTTGGCCGGGACAGGGGTTGGAGAAGCTTTCTTT. Protein product: CASSLAGTGVGEAFF.

This clonotype was detected many times. The gene calls are TRBV5-1 and TRBJ2-3; weak D call: TRBD1 (6 bases). Germline lookup yields CDR1 SGHRS and CDR2 YFSETQ. The CDR3 length is 14 residues. Trimming pared 2 bases from V and 5 bases from J, leaving 12 bases between. CDR3 residues: CASSFPGAEDTQYF. CDR3 in DNA: TGCGCCAGCAGCTTTCCAGGGGCAGAAGATACGCAGTATTTT.

This clonotype was recorded many times. J is TRBJ1-1 and V is TRBV11-2, with D possibly being TRBD1 (5 bases). Trimming shortened V by 3 bases and J by 2 bases, and 10 bases separated the two germline ends. CDR1 and CDR2 from the germline V gene are SGHAT and FQNNGV. The CDR3 contains 14 residues. The CDR3 DNA reads TGTGCCAGCAGCTTCCCGGGGGTTAACACTGAAGCTTTCTTT. The encoded protein is CASSFPGVNTEAFF. Full variable domain (missing parts from reference TRBV11-2 and TRBJ1-1): EAGVAQSPRYKIIEKRQSVAFWCNPISGHATLYWYQQILGQGPKLLIQFQNNGVVDDSQLPKDRFSAERLKGVDSTLKIQPAKLEDSAVYLCASSFPGVNTEAFFGQGTRLTVV.

This chain connects TRBV27 to TRBJ1-6; a possible D gene is TRBD1 (6 bases). The V end lost 5 bases, the J end lost 6 bases, and 17 bases lay between the germline ends. The CDR3 consists of 16 residues. Germline CDR1 MNHEY, CDR2 SMNVEV (reference sequence). In DNA form, the CDR3 reads TGTGCCAGCAGTATCCTGGGGGGCCGGGGTAATTCACCCCTCCACTTT. The encoded protein is CASSILGGRGNSPLHF.

This clonotype was recorded a few times. This chain connects TRBV14 to TRBJ2-2; D ambiguous. Germline lookup yields CDR1 SGHDN and CDR2 FVKESK. Trimming stripped 1 base from V and 5 bases from J, with 8 bases between. The CDR3 sequence is 14 residues long. CDR3 protein: CASSQGMVTGELFF. CDR3 in DNA: TGTGCCAGCAGCCAAGGGATGGTAACCGGGGAGCTGTTTTTT.

The chain carries TRBV20-1 and TRBJ1-2; 7 nucleotides line up with TRBD1. Germline V lookup: CDR1 DFQATT, CDR2 SNEGSKA (reference sequence). V shed 5 bases and J 8 bases; nucleotides not matched to a gene: 14. The CDR3 loop spans 14 amino acids. CDR3 amino acids: CSAHSTGVDGGYTF. For the CDR3, the DNA is TGCAGTGCTCACTCTACAGGGGTGGATGGAGGCTACACCTTC.

CDR3 coding DNA: TGTGCCACCAGGGACTACCGGAAACCCAATGAGCAGTTCTTC. It codes for CATRDYRKPNEQFF. J is TRBJ2-1 and V is TRBV6-2 or TRBV6-3, with 7 bases matching TRBD2. This CDR3 spans 14 amino acids. J was trimmed by 6 bases and V by 10 bases; bases with no gene match: 12. Looked up from germline, CDR1 is MNHEY and CDR2 is SVGEGT.

At least ten counts were recorded for this clonotype. The CDR3 DNA reads TGCGCCAGCAGCCAAGATCTTGAGGCTCGAAGGGGAAATGAGCAGTTCTTC. This sequence encodes CASSQDLEARRGNEQFF. The V and J genes are TRBV4-3 and TRBJ2-1, with D possibly TRBD1 on 5 matching bases. This CDR3 contains 17 residues. CDR1 is LGHNA, CDR2 YSLEER, per germline. Deletions cut 0 bases from V and 7 bases from J, with 19 bases between.

Written as DNA, the CDR3 is TGCGCCAGCAGCTCGGGTGGACAGGGGGCAGACTATGGCTACACCTTC. This codes for CASSSGGQGADYGYTF. This chain links TRBV5-1 with TRBJ1-2, with 11 nucleotides matching TRBD1. This CDR3 is 16 amino acids long. The junction had 7 bases not matched to a gene; V was cut back by 3 bases and J by 3 bases. CDR1 and CDR2 from the germline V gene are SGHRS and YFSETQ. The whole variable domain, filled in from reference TRBV5-1 and TRBJ1-2, reads KAGVTQTPRYLIKTRGQQVTLSCSPISGHRSVSWYQQTPGQGLQFLFEYFSETQRNKGNFPGRFSGRQFSNSRSEMNVSTLELGDSALYLCASSSGGQGADYGYTFGSGTRLTVV.

This clonotype was recorded a few times. J is TRBJ2-3 and V is TRBV15, with D perhaps assigned TRBD1 or TRBD2 (6 bases each). The CDR3 has 16 residues. Germline lookup yields CDR1 LNHNV and CDR2 YYDKDF (reference sequence). V was shortened by 1 base and J by 4 bases, with 15 bases between the two germline ends. For the CDR3, the DNA is TGTGCCACCAGCAGAGGTCGTAGGGGGGCTTCAGATACGCAGTATTTT. Its protein is CATSRGRRGASDTQYF. The whole variable domain, filled in from reference TRBV15 and TRBJ2-3, reads DAMVIQNPRYQVTQFGKPVTLSCSQTLNHNVMYWYQQKSSQAPKLLFHYYDKDFNNEADTPDNFQSRRPNTSFCFLDIRSPGLGDTAMYLCATSRGRRGASDTQYFGPGTRLTVL.

CDR3 in DNA: TGTGCCAGCAACCCAACTCCCACCACAGGGTACAATGAGCAGTTCTTC. Its protein is CASNPTPTTGYNEQFF. The rearrangement joins TRBV11-2 to TRBJ2-1, with D tentatively TRBD1 (6 bases). V lost 7 bases to trimming and J lost 4 bases, with 20 bases between them. Germline V gene sequence: CDR1 SGHAT, CDR2 FQNNGV. The CDR3 spans 16 residues.

This clonotype was observed a few times. The chain combines TRBV20-1 with TRBJ1-2; D is perhaps TRBD1 (6 bases). This CDR3 comprises 16 residues. V was pared by 8 bases and J by 3 bases, with 25 bases between. Germline V CDR1 and CDR2: DFQATT, SNEGSKA (reference sequence). CDR3 sequence: CSPLTFEGGTYYGYTF. CDR3 nucleotide sequence: TGCAGTCCGCTCACATTCGAGGGGGGAACTTACTATGGCTACACCTTC.

In its sample, this clonotype was seen many times. V and J are TRBV2 and TRBJ1-2; D gene uncertain. Germline V gene sequence: CDR1 SNHLY, CDR2 FYNNEI. The CDR3 has 13 residues. Trimming removed 3 bases at V and 3 bases at J, with 8 bases between. This CDR3 reads CASSDSAYYGYTF. The CDR3 nucleotides read TGTGCCAGCAGTGATTCGGCTTACTATGGCTACACCTTC.

In DNA, the CDR3 is TGTGCCAGCAGCTTAGATCCCACAGGGAGGGACACCGGGGAGCTGTTTTTT. Translating it yields CASSLDPTGRDTGELFF. The V call is TRBV11-2, the J call TRBJ2-2, with D perhaps TRBD2 (7 bases). Germline V CDR1 and CDR2: SGHAT, FQNNGV. The V gene lost 0 bases and the J gene lost 3 bases, with 14 bases spanning the gap. The CDR3 sequence is 17 residues long. Variable domain in full (rest from reference TRBV11-2 and TRBJ2-2): EAGVAQSPRYKIIEKRQSVAFWCNPISGHATLYWYQQILGQGPKLLIQFQNNGVVDDSQLPKDRFSAERLKGVDSTLKIQPAKLEDSAVYLCASSLDPTGRDTGELFFGEGSRLTVL.

This clonotype has more than one count but fewer than ten. The chain uses TRBV4-1 and TRBJ1-1; the D gene is possibly TRBD1 (5 bases). Trimming pared 1 base from V and 6 bases from J, leaving 15 bases between. CDR1 and CDR2 (germline): MGHRA, YSYEKL. The CDR3 totals 15 residues. The CDR3 sequence is CASSQVGGYGAEAFF. In nucleotides, the CDR3 is TGCGCCAGCAGCCAAGTTGGGGGGTATGGCGCTGAAGCTTTCTTT.

This chain connects TRBV11-2 to TRBJ1-3; D unresolved. The CDR3 is 17 residues long. Germline CDR1 reads SGHAT; CDR2 reads FQNNGV. The V end lost 2 bases, the J end lost 1 base, and 15 bases lay between the germline ends. As DNA, the CDR3 is TGTGCCAGCAGCTTATCGGACGCAAGATTATCTGGAAACACCATATATTTT. This gives the protein CASSLSDARLSGNTIYF.

The chain is built from TRBV10-1 and TRBJ2-7; D is unresolved. Germline lookup yields CDR1 WNHNN and CDR2 SYGVQD (reference sequence). Trimming removed 3 bases from V and 1 base from J, with 13 bases in between. There are 15 residues in the CDR3. In nucleotides, the CDR3 is TGCGCCAGCAGTGAAGGGCATGTGGAATCCTACGAGCAGTACTTC. It is translated as CASSEGHVESYEQYF.

The table lists this clonotype with a few counts. This chain uses TRBV29-1 with TRBJ1-1; tentative D call: TRBD1 (6 bases). The germline CDR1 and CDR2 sequences are SQVTM and ANQGSEA. Deletions cut 1 base from V and 2 bases from J, with 8 bases between. The CDR3 sequence is 13 residues long. The CDR3, as DNA: TGCAGCGTTGAAGCTGGGGGCAACACTGAAGCTTTCTTT. Translated, it gives CSVEAGGNTEAFF.

This clonotype was seen only a few times. The rearrangement joins TRBV20-1 to TRBJ2-1; D gene ambiguous. The V gene's germline CDR1 is DFQATT and CDR2 SNEGSKA (reference sequence). V dropped 0 bases and J dropped 0 bases, with 6 bases sitting between them. The CDR3 covers 14 residues. The CDR3 is CSARDPSSYNEQFF. The CDR3 coding sequence is TGCAGTGCTAGAGACCCTTCCTCCTACAATGAGCAGTTCTTC.

This clonotype was recorded at least ten times. The chain is built from TRBV7-2 and TRBJ1-4; maybe TRBD1 (6 bases). V dropped 2 bases and J dropped 0 bases, with 7 bases sitting between them. Germline V gene lookup returns CDR1 SGHTA and CDR2 FQGNSA. There are 15 residues in the CDR3. CDR3 in amino acids: CASSLTGSTNEKLFF. CDR3 nucleotides: TGTGCCAGCAGCTTAACAGGGTCAACTAATGAAAAACTGTTTTTT.